This T cell receptor beta chain originates from a study of PD-1 blockade in mismatch repair-deficient tumors. Study-wide background: All were previously treated, progressing patients with about a dozen mismatch repair-deficient cancer types.

V was shortened by 2 bases and J by 3 bases, with 5 bases between the two germline ends. The CDR3 spans 13 residues. From germline, CDR1 is ENHRY and CDR2 SYGVKD. Clones were read by immunoSEQ multiplex PCR, and TCRdb kept only the in-frame ones, dropping some. The repertoire has 130,000 or so clones, roughly nine tenths of them found once; the top ten carry roughly 14%. Study-wide findings and caveats: Tumor-resident clones, often undetectable pretreatment in blood, expanded then contracted after pembrolizumab.

PCR or immunohistochemistry showed mismatch repair deficiency in every enrolled patient. To note about this clone: What it binds is unknown.

The sample was peripheral blood, taken 44 weeks after starting pembrolizumab. V gene TRBV10-3 combines with J gene TRBJ2-1; D unclear. The sequence derives from an adult with mismatch repair-deficient cancer. The CDR3 region is CAISEADYNEQFF. CDR3 bases: TGTGCCATCAGTGAGGCGGACTACAATGAGCAGTTCTTC.